This T cell receptor (beta chain) originates from a study of PD-1 blockade in mismatch repair-deficient tumors. CDR1 and CDR2 (germline): SGHTA, FQGTGA. V lost 5 bases and J 5 bases, leaving 6 bases between the germline ends. The length of the CDR3 is 12 residues. Study-wide points: Tumor-resident clones, often absent from pretreatment blood, expanded after pembrolizumab and then contracted.

Every patient had mismatch repair deficiency by PCR or immunohistochemistry. TCR sequencing covered a few patients who responded to pembrolizumab. As to this clone: Its target is not known.

Sequenced by immunoSEQ multiplex PCR; TCRdb stores in-frame clones only, minus some. Of 39,000 or so clones listed, approximately 80% are singletons. Sequenced material: PBMCs, taken 38 to 40 weeks after starting pembrolizumab. The rearrangement uses TRBV7-3 and TRBJ2-2, with D hard to call. The receptor's source is an adult with mismatch repair-deficient cancer. The CDR3 reads CASSPPTGELFF. The CDR3 region has the DNA TGTGCCAGCAGCCCTCCGACCGGGGAGCTGTTTTTT.